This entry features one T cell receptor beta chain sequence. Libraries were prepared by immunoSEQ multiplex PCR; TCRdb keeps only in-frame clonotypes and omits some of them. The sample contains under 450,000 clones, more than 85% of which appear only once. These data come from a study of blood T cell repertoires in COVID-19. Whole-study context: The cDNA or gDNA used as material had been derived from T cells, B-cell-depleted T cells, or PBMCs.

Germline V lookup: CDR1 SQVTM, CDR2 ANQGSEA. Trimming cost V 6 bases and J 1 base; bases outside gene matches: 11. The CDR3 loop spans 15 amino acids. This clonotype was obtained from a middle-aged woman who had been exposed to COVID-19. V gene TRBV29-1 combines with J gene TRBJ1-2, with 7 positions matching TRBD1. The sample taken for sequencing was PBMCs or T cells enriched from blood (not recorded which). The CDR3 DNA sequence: TGCAGCGTCCTTCCCCTGACAGGGATTAACTATGGCTACACCTTC. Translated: CSVLPLTGINYGYTF.